The clone carrying this TCR beta chain was detected only a few times. These data are taken from a study of CD8+ T cells in alopecia areata. Study context: Oral tofacitinib, 5 to 10 mg twice daily, was given in an open-label trial.

Treatment defined: oral pan-JAK inhibitor, 5-10 mg twice daily. Specimens obtained from alopecia areata patients comprised lesional scalp punch biopsies and peripheral blood. Investigators isolated RNA and reverse transcribed it into cDNA to act as the sequencing template. Generated by immunoSEQ multiplex PCR, the TCRdb table keeps only in-frame clones and is missing some. This sample carries roughly 150,000 clones, 54% of them seen once, and the ten largest clones take about a sixth. Germline V gene data show CDR1 as KGHSH and CDR2 as LQKENI. The CDR3 length is 15 residues. Unmatched junction bases numbered 1, after V lost 1 base and J lost 2 bases.

This sequence joins TRBV18 and TRBJ2-3; TRBD1 matches 9 bases. This TCR was recovered from a human donor with alopecia areata. This specimen consisted of CD8+ T cells sorted from blood, obtained at week 4, from a patient treated with tofacitinib. The CDR3 loop is CASSPQQGATDTQYF. CDR3 nucleotide sequence: TGTGCCAGCTCACCACAACAGGGGGCCACAGATACGCAGTATTTT.